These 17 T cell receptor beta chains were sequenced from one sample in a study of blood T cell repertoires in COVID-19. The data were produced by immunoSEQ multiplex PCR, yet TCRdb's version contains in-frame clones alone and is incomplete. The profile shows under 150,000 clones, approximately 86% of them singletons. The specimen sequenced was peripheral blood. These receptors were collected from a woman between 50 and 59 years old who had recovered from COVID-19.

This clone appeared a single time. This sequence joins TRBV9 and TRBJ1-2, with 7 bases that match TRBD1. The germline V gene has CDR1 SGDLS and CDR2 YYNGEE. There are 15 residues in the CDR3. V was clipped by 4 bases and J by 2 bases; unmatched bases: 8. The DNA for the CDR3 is TGTGCCAGCAGCCCATCGACAGGGACAAACTATGGCTACACCTTC. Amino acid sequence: CASSPSTGTNYGYTF.

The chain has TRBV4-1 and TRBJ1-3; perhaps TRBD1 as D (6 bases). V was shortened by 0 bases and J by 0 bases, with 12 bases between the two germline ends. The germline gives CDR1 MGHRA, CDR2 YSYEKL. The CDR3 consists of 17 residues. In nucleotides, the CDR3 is TGCGCCAGCAGCCAAGATCTCAGCAGGGGCTCTGGAAACACCATATATTTT. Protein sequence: CASSQDLSRGSGNTIYF.

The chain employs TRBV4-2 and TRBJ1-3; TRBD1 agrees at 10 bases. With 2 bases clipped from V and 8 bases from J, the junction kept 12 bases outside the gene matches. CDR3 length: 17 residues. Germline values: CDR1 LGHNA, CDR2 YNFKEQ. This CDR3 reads CASSQSPHGTGVDTIYF. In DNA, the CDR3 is TGTGCCAGCAGCCAAAGTCCTCACGGGACAGGGGTGGACACCATATATTTT.

CDR3 sequence: CASSQPRGLAGDVGDNEQFF. The DNA of the CDR3 is TGCGCCAGCAGCCAACCAAGGGGACTAGCGGGGGACGTGGGGGACAATGAGCAGTTCTTC. V gene TRBV4-1 combines with J gene TRBJ2-1; 14 nucleotides line up with TRBD2. Looked up from germline, CDR1 is MGHRA and CDR2 is YSYEKL. Germline trimming cut 2 bases from V and 5 bases from J; bases unmatched to any gene: 14. The CDR3 totals 20 residues.

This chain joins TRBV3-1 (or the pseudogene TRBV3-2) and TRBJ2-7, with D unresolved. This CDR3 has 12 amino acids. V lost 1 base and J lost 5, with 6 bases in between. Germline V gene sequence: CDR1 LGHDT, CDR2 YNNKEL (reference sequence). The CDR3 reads CASSQGVNEQYF. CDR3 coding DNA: TGTGCCAGCAGCCAAGGAGTGAACGAGCAGTACTTC.

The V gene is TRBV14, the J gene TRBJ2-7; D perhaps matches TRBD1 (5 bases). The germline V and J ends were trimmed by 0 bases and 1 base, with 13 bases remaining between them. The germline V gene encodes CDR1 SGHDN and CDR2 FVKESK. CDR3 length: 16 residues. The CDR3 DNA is TGTGCCAGCAGCCAAGAATCGTGGACACCTTCCTACGAGCAGTACTTC. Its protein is CASSQESWTPSYEQYF.

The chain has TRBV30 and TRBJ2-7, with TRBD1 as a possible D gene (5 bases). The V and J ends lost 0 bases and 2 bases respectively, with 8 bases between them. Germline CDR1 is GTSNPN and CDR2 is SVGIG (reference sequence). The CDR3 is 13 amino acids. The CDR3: CAWSVGPPYEQYF. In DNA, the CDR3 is TGTGCCTGGAGTGTGGGGCCCCCCTACGAGCAGTACTTC.

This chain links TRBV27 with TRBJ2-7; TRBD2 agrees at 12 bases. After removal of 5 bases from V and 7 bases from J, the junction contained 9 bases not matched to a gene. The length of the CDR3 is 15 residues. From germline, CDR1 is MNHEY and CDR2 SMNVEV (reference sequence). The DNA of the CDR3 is TGTGCCAGCAGTCCTCGACTAGCGGGAGCAAAAGAGCAGTACTTC. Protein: CASSPRLAGAKEQYF.

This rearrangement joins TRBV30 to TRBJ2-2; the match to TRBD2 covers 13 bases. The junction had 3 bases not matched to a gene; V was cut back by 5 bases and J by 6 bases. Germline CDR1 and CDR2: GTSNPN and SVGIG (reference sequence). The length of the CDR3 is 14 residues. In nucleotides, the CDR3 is TGTGCCTGGGGAACTAGCGGGAGGGCCGGGGAGCTGTTTTTT. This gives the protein CAWGTSGRAGELFF. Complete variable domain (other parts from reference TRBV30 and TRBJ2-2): SQTIHQWPATLVQPVGSPLSLECTVEGTSNPNLYWYRQAAGRGLQLLFYSVGIGQISSEVPQNLSASRPQDRQFILSSKKLLLSDSGFYLCAWGTSGRAGELFFGEGSRLTVL.

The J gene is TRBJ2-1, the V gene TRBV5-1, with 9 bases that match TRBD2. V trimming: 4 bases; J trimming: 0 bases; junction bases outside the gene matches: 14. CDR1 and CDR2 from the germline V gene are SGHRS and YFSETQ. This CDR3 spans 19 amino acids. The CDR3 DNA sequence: TGCGCCAGCAGCCGGGTCAAAGCGGGGGGCCTTGGCTCCTACAATGAGCAGTTCTTC. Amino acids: CASSRVKAGGLGSYNEQFF.

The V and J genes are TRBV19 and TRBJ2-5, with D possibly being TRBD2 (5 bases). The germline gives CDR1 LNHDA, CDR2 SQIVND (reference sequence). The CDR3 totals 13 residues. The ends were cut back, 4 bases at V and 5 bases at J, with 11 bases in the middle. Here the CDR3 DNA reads TGTGCCAGTAGTACTAGCCGGTGGGAGACCCAGTACTTC. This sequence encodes CASSTSRWETQYF.

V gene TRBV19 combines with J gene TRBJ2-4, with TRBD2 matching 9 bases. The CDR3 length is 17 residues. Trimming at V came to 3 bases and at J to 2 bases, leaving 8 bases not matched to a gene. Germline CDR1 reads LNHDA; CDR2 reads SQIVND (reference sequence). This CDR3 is CASSILPSGVSKNIQYF. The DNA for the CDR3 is TGTGCCAGTAGTATCTTGCCTAGCGGGGTTTCCAAAAACATTCAGTACTTC.

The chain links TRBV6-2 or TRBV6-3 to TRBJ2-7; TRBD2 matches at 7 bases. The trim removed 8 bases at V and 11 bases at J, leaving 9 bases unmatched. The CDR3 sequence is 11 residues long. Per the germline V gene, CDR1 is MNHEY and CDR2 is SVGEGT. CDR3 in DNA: TGTGCCAGCGGCCAGGCTAGCGGAGAGTACTTC. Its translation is CASGQASGEYF.

The CDR3 loop reads CASRGSSGGLYNEQFF. Written as DNA, the CDR3 is TGCGCCAGCCGGGGGTCTAGCGGGGGACTATACAATGAGCAGTTCTTC. V gene TRBV5-1 combines with J gene TRBJ2-1; 10 positions match TRBD2. Trimming at V came to 7 bases and at J to 4 bases, leaving 11 bases not matched to a gene. Germline V gene sequence: CDR1 SGHRS, CDR2 YFSETQ. CDR3 length: 16 residues.

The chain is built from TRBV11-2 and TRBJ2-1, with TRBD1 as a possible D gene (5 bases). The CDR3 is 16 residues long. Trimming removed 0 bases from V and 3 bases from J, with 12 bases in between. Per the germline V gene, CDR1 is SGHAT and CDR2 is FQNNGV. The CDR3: CASSLETDSFYNEQFF. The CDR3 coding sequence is TGTGCCAGCAGCTTAGAGACAGACAGTTTCTACAATGAGCAGTTCTTC.

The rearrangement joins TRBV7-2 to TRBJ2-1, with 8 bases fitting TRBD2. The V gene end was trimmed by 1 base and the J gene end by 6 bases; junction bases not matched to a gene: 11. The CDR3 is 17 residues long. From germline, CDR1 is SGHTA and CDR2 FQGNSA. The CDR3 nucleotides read TGTGCCAGCAGCTTAGGGGTTAGCGGGATGATTGGCAATGAGCAGTTCTTC. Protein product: CASSLGVSGMIGNEQFF. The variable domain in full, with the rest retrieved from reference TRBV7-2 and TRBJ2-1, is GAGVSQSPSNKVTEKGKDVELRCDPISGHTALYWYRQSLGQGLEFLIYFQGNSAPDKSGLPSDRFSAERTGGSVSTLTIQRTQQEDSAVYLCASSLGVSGMIGNEQFFGPGTRLTVL.

DNA for the CDR3: TGTGCCAGTAGGTCGGACAGGGGAGATTCACCCCTCCACTTT. This translates into CASRSDRGDSPLHF. The chain combines TRBV19 with TRBJ1-6; TRBD1 matches at 9 bases. The trim removed 6 bases at V and 8 bases at J, leaving 5 bases unmatched. The germline V gene has CDR1 LNHDA and CDR2 SQIVND (reference sequence). The CDR3 is 14 residues long.